Presented here are 6 T cell receptor beta chains from one specimen sequenced in a study of blood T cell repertoires in COVID-19. Clones were read by immunoSEQ multiplex PCR, and TCRdb kept only the in-frame ones, dropping some. The table shows approximately 75,000 clones, with more than 80% occurring only once. The sample taken for sequencing was peripheral blood. The receptors originated from a man older than 75 with acute or convalescent COVID-19.

This chain uses TRBV5-4 with TRBJ1-1; 8 nucleotides align to TRBD1. CDR3 length equals 14 residues. Germline assignment: CDR1 SGHNT and CDR2 YYREEE (reference sequence). The trim removed 4 bases at V and 1 base at J, leaving 3 bases unmatched. The CDR3 sequence: CASSGTGRNTEAFF. Here the CDR3 DNA reads TGTGCCAGCAGCGGGACAGGCCGGAACACTGAAGCTTTCTTT.

This chain uses TRBV4-1 with TRBJ2-5, with TRBD1 matching 8 bases. Trimming removed 1 base from V and 2 bases from J; junction bases left unmatched: 6. CDR3 size: 16 residues. Germline CDR1 is MGHRA and CDR2 is YSYEKL. This CDR3 is CASSQVIQGDQETQYF. The CDR3 region has the DNA TGCGCCAGCAGCCAAGTAATACAGGGGGATCAAGAGACCCAGTACTTC.

The chain carries TRBV6-5 and TRBJ2-5, with 7 bases that match TRBD1. V was clipped by 6 bases and J by 1 base; unmatched bases: 5. The germline CDR1 and CDR2 sequences are MNHEY and SVGAGI. The CDR3 consists of 14 residues. The CDR3 sequence is CASRRQGIQETQYF. DNA of the CDR3: TGTGCCAGCAGAAGACAGGGCATCCAAGAGACCCAGTACTTC.

This clone has just one count. This chain joins TRBV24-1 and TRBJ2-1; TRBD2 might be the D (6 bases). V lost 10 bases and J 8 bases, leaving 17 bases between the germline ends. Germline values: CDR1 KGHDR, CDR2 SFDVKD. The CDR3 spans 13 residues. DNA of the CDR3: TGTGCCACGCAATCGGGGGTTGGCTATGAGCAGTTCTTC. This gives the protein CATQSGVGYEQFF.

The V gene is TRBV6-6, the J gene TRBJ1-1; D uncertain. CDR3 size: 14 residues. CDR1 is MNHNY, CDR2 SVGAGI, per germline (reference sequence). V was trimmed by 6 bases and J by 3 bases, leaving 14 bases between them. CDR3 sequence: CASRPIEADTEAFF. The CDR3 bases are TGTGCCAGCAGACCTATCGAAGCGGACACTGAAGCTTTCTTT.

The genes are TRBV6-2 or TRBV6-3 and TRBJ1-1; D is possibly TRBD1 (5 bases). Germline assignment: CDR1 MNHEY and CDR2 SVGEGT. V was shortened by 2 bases and J by 4 bases, with 11 bases between the two germline ends. CDR3 length equals 14 residues. CDR3 sequence reads: CASSYRQPTTEAFF. The DNA of the CDR3 is TGTGCCAGCAGTTACAGACAGCCGACCACTGAAGCTTTCTTT.